The 10 T cell receptor beta chains listed next were all sequenced from one sample in a study of breast tumors, draining lymph nodes, adjacent tissues. TCRdb recomputed calls from the multiplex PCR reads with MiXCR, one row per CDR3 protein. The sample consists of approximately 20,000 distinct CDR3 sequences, over 40% of them appearing once. The source material was breast tumor tissue. These receptors were obtained from a female donor with breast cancer. Some clones in this sample may be carry-over from other donors' samples.

This clonotype was picked up many times. The J gene is TRBJ2-2, the V gene TRBV4-3; 9 nucleotides line up with TRBD2. Looked up from germline, CDR1 is LGHNA and CDR2 is YSLEER. Unmatched junction bases numbered 15, after V lost 0 bases and J lost 4 bases. The CDR3 sequence is 20 residues long. The CDR3 protein is CASSQDLGTRVAGVTGELFF. The CDR3 coding sequence is TGCGCCAGCAGCCAAGACTTAGGGACCCGAGTAGCGGGAGTCACCGGGGAGCTGTTTTTT.

This clonotype was seen repeatedly, ten times or more. The gene calls are TRBV2 and TRBJ1-5; TRBD1 might be the D (5 bases). From germline, CDR1 is SNHLY and CDR2 FYNNEI. V lost 7 bases and J lost 3, with 10 bases in between. This CDR3 has 13 amino acids. CDR3 sequence (DNA): TGTGCCAGCATAGCAGGGCCCAATCAGCCCCAGCATTTT. Protein: CASIAGPNQPQHF. Using reference TRBV2 and TRBJ1-5 for the parts outside the CDR3, the full variable domain is EPEVTQTPSHQVTQMGQEVILRCVPISNHLYFYWYRQILGQKVEFLVSFYNNEISEKSEIFDDQFSVERPDGSNFTLKIRSTKLEDSAMYFCASIAGPNQPQHFGDGTRLSIL.

This chain links TRBV5-5 with TRBJ1-1; no clear D gene. This CDR3 is 13 amino acids long. The V end lost 4 bases, the J end lost 1 base, and 8 bases lay between the germline ends. Germline assignment: CDR1 SGHKS and CDR2 YYEKEE (reference sequence). The CDR3 bases are TGTGCCAGCAGCCTTACAGAGAACACTGAAGCTTTCTTT. Its translation: CASSLTENTEAFF.

This clonotype has at least ten counts. This may be a read error: a much more frequent sequence differs by one nucleotide. In nucleotides, the CDR3 is TGCAGCGTAGTAGAAACGAGGGATACGCCGTATTTT. Amino acid sequence: CSVVETRDTPYF. The chain couples TRBV20-1 to TRBJ2-3; weak D call: TRBD2 (5 bases). Per the germline V gene, CDR1 is DFQATT and CDR2 is SNEGSKA (reference sequence). This CDR3 region has 12 residues.

This chain links TRBV7-3 with TRBJ2-1; TRBD2 matches at 9 bases. Trimming removed 4 bases from V and 8 bases from J; junction bases left unmatched: 18. Germline CDR1 reads SGHTA; CDR2 reads FQGTGA. The CDR3 is 18 amino acids. This chain's CDR3 is CASSWRGVAGDGGDEQFF. The CDR3 coding sequence is TGTGCCAGCAGCTGGCGGGGCGTAGCGGGAGATGGGGGTGATGAGCAGTTCTTC.

This clonotype has ten or more counts. The rearrangement joins TRBV5-1 to TRBJ1-2, with a tentative D call TRBD1 (6 bases). The CDR3 runs 14 residues. Germline lookup yields CDR1 SGHRS and CDR2 YFSETQ. Trimming took off 4 bases at V and 6 bases at J, with 16 bases between the two ends. This CDR3 is CASSPLGGANGYTF. Here the CDR3 DNA reads TGCGCCAGCAGCCCCCTGGGGGGCGCAAATGGCTACACCTTC.

This clonotype was observed a few times. This chain links TRBV5-5 with TRBJ2-7, with 8 bases matching TRBD1. This CDR3 has 14 residues. The germline gives CDR1 SGHKS, CDR2 YYEKEE (reference sequence). Trimming took 4 bases from V and 7 from J; bases not matched to a gene: 10. CDR3 sequence reads: CASSGGQAAREQYF. The CDR3 coding sequence is TGTGCCAGCAGCGGGGGACAGGCGGCGCGGGAGCAGTACTTC.

The chain has TRBV20-1 and TRBJ1-2, with 10 bases fitting TRBD1. The CDR3 is made up of 15 amino acids. Trimming at V came to 6 bases and at J to 1 base, leaving 8 bases not matched to a gene. Germline V gene sequence: CDR1 DFQATT, CDR2 SNEGSKA (reference sequence). The CDR3 region has the DNA TGCAGTGCGCACCCAGGGACAGGGGATAACTATGGCTACACCTTC. Its protein is CSAHPGTGDNYGYTF.

The chain uses TRBV10-1 and TRBJ1-3, with D hard to call. The CDR3 is made up of 13 amino acids. CDR1 and CDR2 (germline): WNHNN, SYGVQD (reference sequence). The V and J ends lost 4 bases and 3 bases respectively, with 7 bases between them. The chain's CDR3 is CASSGTLGNTIYF. CDR3 DNA: TGCGCCAGCAGTGGGACGCTTGGAAACACCATATATTTT.

This chain joins TRBV5-4 and TRBJ1-3; possibly TRBD1 for D (5 bases). Trimming cost V 3 bases and J 4 bases, with 11 bases left between them. This CDR3 is built from 14 residues. Per the germline V gene, CDR1 is SGHNT and CDR2 is YYREEE (reference sequence). Here the CDR3 DNA reads TGTGCCAGCAGCTCCAGGGTTGAGGGAAACACCATATATTTT. It specifies CASSSRVEGNTIYF.